This TCR beta chain was documented in a study of OX40 agonist ivuxolimab in advanced cancers. Turning to the study itself: Past anti-PD-1, anti-PD-L1 or anti-CTLA-4 therapy was accepted, and 30% to 50% had received some. The study reported partial responses in three patients: one hepatocellular carcinoma, two cutaneous melanoma.

Profiling relied on immunoSEQ multiplex PCR, and the TCRdb table lists in-frame clones only, not all of them. The repertoire includes about 35,000 clones, less than 85% of them detected once, and roughly a quarter sits in the top ten. This CDR3 is built from 20 residues. The V and J genes are TRBV21-1 and TRBJ2-5; the table's D call TRBD2 went unverified against the DNA. TRBV21-1 corresponds to a pseudogene. The sequences come from CD4+ or CD8+ T cells sorted from blood, collected in a trial of the OX40 agonist ivuxolimab. The TCR was taken from an adult with an advanced solid tumor such as melanoma, head and neck, liver or kidney cancer. This chain's CDR3 is CAGSKSYWLAGDSGGETQYF. The CDR3 DNA follows: TGTGCCGGCAGCAAAAGCTATTGGCTAGCGGGGGACTCGGGAGGAGAGACCCAGTACTTC.